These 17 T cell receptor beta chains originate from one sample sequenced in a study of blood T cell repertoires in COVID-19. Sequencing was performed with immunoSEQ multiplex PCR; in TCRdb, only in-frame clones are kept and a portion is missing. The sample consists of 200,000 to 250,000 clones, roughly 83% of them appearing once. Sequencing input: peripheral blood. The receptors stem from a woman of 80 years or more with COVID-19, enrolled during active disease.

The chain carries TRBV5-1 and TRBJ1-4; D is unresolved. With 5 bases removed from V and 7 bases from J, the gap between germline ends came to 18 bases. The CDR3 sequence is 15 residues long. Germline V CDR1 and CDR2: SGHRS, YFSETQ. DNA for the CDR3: TGCGCCAGCAGTCCCGGGCCGCGGGAAGGTGAAAAACTGTTTTTT. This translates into CASSPGPREGEKLFF.

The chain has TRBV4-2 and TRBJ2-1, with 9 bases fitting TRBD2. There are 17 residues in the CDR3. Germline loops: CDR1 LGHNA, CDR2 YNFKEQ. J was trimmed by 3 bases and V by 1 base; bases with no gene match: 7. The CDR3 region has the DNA TGTGCCAGCAGCCAAGGCCTCGCGGGGGGGCTCTACAATGAGCAGTTCTTC. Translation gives CASSQGLAGGLYNEQFF.

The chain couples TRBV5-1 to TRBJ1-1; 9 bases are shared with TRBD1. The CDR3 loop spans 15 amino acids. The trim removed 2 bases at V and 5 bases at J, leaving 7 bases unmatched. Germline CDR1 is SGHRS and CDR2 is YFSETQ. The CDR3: CASSFTGTGSTEAFF. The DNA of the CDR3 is TGCGCCAGCAGCTTTACCGGGACAGGGAGTACTGAAGCTTTCTTT.

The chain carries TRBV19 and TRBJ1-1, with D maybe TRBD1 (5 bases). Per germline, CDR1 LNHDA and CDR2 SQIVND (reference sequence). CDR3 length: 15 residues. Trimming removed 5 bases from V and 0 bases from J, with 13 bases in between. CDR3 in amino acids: CASSPGAGLNTEAFF. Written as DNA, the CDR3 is TGTGCCAGTAGTCCGGGAGCGGGGCTGAACACTGAAGCTTTCTTT.

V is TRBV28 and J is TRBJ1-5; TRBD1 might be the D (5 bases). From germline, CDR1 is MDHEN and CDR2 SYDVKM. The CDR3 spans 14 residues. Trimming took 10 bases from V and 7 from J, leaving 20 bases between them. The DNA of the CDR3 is TGTGCCACTTTTAAGCCAGGGAGGGGACAGCCCCAGCATTTT. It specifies CATFKPGRGQPQHF.

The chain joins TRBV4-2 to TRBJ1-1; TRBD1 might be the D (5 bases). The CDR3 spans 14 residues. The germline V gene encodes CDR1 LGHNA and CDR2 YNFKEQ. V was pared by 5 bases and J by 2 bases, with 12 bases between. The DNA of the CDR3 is TGTGCCAGCAGCGGACGGGACTCTAACACTGAAGCTTTCTTT. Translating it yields CASSGRDSNTEAFF.

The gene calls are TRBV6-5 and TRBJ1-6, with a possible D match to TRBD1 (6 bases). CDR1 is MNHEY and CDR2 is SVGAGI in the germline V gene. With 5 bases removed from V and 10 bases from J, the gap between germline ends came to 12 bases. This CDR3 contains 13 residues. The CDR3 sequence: CASSRDMRSPLHF. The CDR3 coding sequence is TGTGCCAGCAGTCGGGACATGCGGTCACCCCTCCACTTT.

The CDR3 sequence is CASSVGQLRNSPLHF. CDR3 nucleotides: TGCGCCAGCAGCGTAGGACAGCTTCGAAATTCACCCCTCCACTTT. The gene calls are TRBV5-1 and TRBJ1-6, with a possible D match to TRBD1 (6 bases). CDR1 and CDR2 from the germline V gene are SGHRS and YFSETQ. V lost 4 bases and J 7 bases, leaving 15 bases between the germline ends. The CDR3 spans 15 residues.

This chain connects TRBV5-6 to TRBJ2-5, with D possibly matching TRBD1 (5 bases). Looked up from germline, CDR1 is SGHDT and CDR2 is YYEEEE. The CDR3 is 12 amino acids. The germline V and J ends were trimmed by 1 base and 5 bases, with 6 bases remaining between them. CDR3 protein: CASSLWGETQYF. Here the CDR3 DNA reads TGTGCCAGCAGCTTGTGGGGCGAGACCCAGTACTTC.

This CDR3 reads CASSEEGNYGYTF. As DNA, the CDR3 is TGTGCCAGCAGTGAAGAGGGGAACTATGGCTACACCTTC. This rearrangement joins TRBV2 to TRBJ1-2; TRBD1 might be the D (5 bases). Germline assignment: CDR1 SNHLY and CDR2 FYNNEI. This CDR3 spans 13 amino acids. The V and J ends lost 1 base and 2 bases respectively, with 5 bases between them. The full variable domain, in which reference TRBV2 and TRBJ1-2 provide the parts outside the CDR3, is EPEVTQTPSHQVTQMGQEVILRCVPISNHLYFYWYRQILGQKVEFLVSFYNNEISEKSEIFDDQFSVERPDGSNFTLKIRSTKLEDSAMYFCASSEEGNYGYTFGSGTRLTVV.

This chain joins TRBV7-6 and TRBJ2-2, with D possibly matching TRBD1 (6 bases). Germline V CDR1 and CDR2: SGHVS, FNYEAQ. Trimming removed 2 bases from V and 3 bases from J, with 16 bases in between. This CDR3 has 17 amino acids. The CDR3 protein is CASSLTQGYMDTGELFF. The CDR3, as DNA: TGTGCCAGCAGCTTAACTCAGGGGTATATGGACACCGGGGAGCTGTTTTTT.

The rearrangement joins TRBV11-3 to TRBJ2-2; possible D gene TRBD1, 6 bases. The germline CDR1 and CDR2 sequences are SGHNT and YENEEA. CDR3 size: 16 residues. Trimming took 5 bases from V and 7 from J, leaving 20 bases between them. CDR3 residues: CASSPRNPTGHGELFF. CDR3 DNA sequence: TGTGCCAGCAGCCCCCGAAACCCCACAGGGCACGGGGAGCTGTTTTTT.

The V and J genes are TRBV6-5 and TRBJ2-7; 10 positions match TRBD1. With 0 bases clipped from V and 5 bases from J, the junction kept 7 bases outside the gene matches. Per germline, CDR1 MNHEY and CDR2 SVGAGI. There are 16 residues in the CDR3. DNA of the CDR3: TGTGCCAGCAGTTACTCTAGGGGACAGGGGATTCACGAGCAGTACTTC. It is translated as CASSYSRGQGIHEQYF.

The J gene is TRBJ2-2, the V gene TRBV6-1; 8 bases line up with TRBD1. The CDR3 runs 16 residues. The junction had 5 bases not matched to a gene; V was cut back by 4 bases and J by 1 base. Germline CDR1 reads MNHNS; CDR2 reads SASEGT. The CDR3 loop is CASSGGQAGNTGELFF. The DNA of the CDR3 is TGTGCCAGCAGTGGGGGACAGGCCGGGAACACCGGGGAGCTGTTTTTT.

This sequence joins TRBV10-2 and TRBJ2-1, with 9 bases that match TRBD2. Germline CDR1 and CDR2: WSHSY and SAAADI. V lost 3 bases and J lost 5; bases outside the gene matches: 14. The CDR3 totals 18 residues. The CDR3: CASSDKRGGGGVDNEQFF. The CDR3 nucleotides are TGCGCCAGCAGTGACAAAAGGGGTGGCGGGGGGGTTGACAATGAGCAGTTCTTC.

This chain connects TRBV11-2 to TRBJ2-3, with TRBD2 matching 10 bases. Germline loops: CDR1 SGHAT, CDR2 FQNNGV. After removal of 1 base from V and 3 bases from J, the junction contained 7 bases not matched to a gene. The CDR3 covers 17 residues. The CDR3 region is CASSLVGSSGGTDTQYF. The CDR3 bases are TGTGCCAGCAGCTTAGTAGGCTCTAGCGGGGGTACAGATACGCAGTATTTT. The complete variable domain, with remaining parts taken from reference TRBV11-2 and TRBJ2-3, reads EAGVAQSPRYKIIEKRQSVAFWCNPISGHATLYWYQQILGQGPKLLIQFQNNGVVDDSQLPKDRFSAERLKGVDSTLKIQPAKLEDSAVYLCASSLVGSSGGTDTQYFGPGTRLTVL.

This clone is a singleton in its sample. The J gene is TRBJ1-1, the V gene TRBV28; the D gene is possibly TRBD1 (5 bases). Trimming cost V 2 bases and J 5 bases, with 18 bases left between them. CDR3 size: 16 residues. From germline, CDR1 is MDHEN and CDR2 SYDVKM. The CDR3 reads CASSLGHGRGDTEAFF. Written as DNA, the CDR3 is TGTGCCAGCAGTTTAGGGCACGGAAGGGGTGATACTGAAGCTTTCTTT.